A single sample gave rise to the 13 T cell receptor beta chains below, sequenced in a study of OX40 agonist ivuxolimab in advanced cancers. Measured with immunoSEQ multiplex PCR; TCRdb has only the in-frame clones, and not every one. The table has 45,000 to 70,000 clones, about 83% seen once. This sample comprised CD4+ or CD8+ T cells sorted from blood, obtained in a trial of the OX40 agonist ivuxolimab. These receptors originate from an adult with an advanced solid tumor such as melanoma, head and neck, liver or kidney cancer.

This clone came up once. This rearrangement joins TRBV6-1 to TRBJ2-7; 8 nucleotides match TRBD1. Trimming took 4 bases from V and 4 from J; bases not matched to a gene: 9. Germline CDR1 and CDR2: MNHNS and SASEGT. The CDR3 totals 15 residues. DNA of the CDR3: TGTGCCAGCAGTGGGGGACAGGCAAAGTGGTACGAGCAGTACTTC. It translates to CASSGGQAKWYEQYF.

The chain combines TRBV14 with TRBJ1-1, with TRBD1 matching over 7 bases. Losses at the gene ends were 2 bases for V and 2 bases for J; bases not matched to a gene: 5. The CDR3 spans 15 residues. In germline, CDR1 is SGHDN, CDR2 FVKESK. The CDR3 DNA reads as TGTGCCAGCAGCCAAACGACAGGGACTAACACTGAAGCTTTCTTT. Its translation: CASSQTTGTNTEAFF. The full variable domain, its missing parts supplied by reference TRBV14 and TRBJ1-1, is EAGVTQFPSHSVIEKGQTVTLRCDPISGHDNLYWYRRVMGKEIKFLLHFVKESKQDESGMPNNRFLAERTGGTYSTLKVQPAELEDSGVYFCASSQTTGTNTEAFFGQGTRLTVV.

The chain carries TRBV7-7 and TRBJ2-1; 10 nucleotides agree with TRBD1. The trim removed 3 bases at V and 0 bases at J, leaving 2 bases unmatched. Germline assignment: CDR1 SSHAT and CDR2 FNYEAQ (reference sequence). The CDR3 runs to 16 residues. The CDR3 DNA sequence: TGTGCCAGCAGCTTGCGGACAGGGGGCTCCTACAATGAGCAGTTCTTC. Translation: CASSLRTGGSYNEQFF.

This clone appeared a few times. The CDR3 nucleotides are TGTGCCAGCAGCGACGGACAGGGGAGAAGTCAGCCCCAGCATTTT. This gives the protein CASSDGQGRSQPQHF. The chain couples TRBV6-5 to TRBJ1-5, with TRBD1 identical over 9 bases. Looked up from germline, CDR1 is MNHEY and CDR2 is SVGAGI. V shed 6 bases, J shed 6 bases, and the junction held 9 bases outside the gene matches. The CDR3 is 15 residues long.

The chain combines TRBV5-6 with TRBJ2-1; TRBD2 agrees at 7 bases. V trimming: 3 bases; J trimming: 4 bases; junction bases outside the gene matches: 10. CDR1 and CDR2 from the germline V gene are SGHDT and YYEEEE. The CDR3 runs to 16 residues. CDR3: CASSSYSSGKYNEQFF. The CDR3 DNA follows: TGTGCCAGCAGCTCCTATTCCAGCGGGAAATACAATGAGCAGTTCTTC.

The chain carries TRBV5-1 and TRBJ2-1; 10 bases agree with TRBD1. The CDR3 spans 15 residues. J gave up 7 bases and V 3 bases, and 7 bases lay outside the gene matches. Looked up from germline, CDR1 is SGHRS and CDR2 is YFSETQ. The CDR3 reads CASSSTPGQGNEQFF. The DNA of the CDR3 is TGCGCCAGCAGCTCCACTCCGGGACAGGGGAATGAGCAGTTCTTC. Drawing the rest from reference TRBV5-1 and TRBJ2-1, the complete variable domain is KAGVTQTPRYLIKTRGQQVTLSCSPISGHRSVSWYQQTPGQGLQFLFEYFSETQRNKGNFPGRFSGRQFSNSRSEMNVSTLELGDSALYLCASSSTPGQGNEQFFGPGTRLTVL.

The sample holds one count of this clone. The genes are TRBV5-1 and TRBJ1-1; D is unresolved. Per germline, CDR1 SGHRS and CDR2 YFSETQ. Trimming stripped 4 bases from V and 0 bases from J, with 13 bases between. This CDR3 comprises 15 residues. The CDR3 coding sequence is TGCGCCAGCAGCCTACTACAAAGCCTGAACACTGAAGCTTTCTTT. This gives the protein CASSLLQSLNTEAFF.

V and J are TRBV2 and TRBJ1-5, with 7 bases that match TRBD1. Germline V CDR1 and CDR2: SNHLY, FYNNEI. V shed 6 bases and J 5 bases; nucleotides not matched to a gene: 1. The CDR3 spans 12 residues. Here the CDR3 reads CASRDRDQPQHF. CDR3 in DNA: TGTGCCAGCAGAGACAGGGATCAGCCCCAGCATTTT.

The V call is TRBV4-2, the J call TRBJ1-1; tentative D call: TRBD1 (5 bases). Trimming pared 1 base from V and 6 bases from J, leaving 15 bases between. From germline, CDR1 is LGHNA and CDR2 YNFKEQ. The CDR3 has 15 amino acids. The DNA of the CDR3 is TGTGCCAGCAGCCAAGTGGGCCAGGGTTATTCTGAAGCTTTCTTT. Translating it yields CASSQVGQGYSEAFF.

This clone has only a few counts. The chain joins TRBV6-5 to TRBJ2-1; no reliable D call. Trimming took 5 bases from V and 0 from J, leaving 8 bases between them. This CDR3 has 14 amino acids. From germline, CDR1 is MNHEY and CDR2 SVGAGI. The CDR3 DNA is TGTGCCAGCAGTGAGGTTAGCTCCTACAATGAGCAGTTCTTC. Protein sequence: CASSEVSSYNEQFF.

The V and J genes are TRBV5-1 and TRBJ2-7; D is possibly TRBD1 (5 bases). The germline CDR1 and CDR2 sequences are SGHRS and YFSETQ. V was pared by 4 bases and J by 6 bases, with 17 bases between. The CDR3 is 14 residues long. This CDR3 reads CASSLDGRVAEQYF. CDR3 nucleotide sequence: TGCGCCAGCAGCCTAGACGGCAGGGTAGCCGAGCAGTACTTC.

The CDR3, as DNA: TGTGCCAGCAGTTATAGCGGGGAACCCTACAATGAGCAGTTCTTC. This translates into CASSYSGEPYNEQFF. The genes are TRBV7-2 and TRBJ2-1; 8 bases align to TRBD2. CDR1 is SGHTA, CDR2 FQGNSA, per germline. This CDR3 spans 15 amino acids. Trimming at V came to 6 bases and at J to 2 bases, leaving 6 bases not matched to a gene.

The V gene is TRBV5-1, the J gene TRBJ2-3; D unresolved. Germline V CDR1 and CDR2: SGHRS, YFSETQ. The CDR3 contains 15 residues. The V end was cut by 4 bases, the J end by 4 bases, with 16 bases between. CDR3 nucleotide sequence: TGCGCCAGCAGCCAACTAACCCCCCTTTCAGATACGCAGTATTTT. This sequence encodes CASSQLTPLSDTQYF. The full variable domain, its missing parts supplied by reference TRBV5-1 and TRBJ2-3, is KAGVTQTPRYLIKTRGQQVTLSCSPISGHRSVSWYQQTPGQGLQFLFEYFSETQRNKGNFPGRFSGRQFSNSRSEMNVSTLELGDSALYLCASSQLTPLSDTQYFGPGTRLTVL.